These 5 T cell receptor beta chains came from one sample sequenced in a study of blood T cell repertoires in COVID-19. Clones were sequenced by immunoSEQ multiplex PCR, and TCRdb holds only the in-frame ones, with some missing. This table has under 450,000 clones, more than 70% appearing once. The sample taken for sequencing was PBMCs or T cells enriched from blood (not recorded which). These receptors all come from a man aged 25 to 45 who had recovered from COVID-19.

The chain links TRBV27 to TRBJ1-6; D remains unclear. Per the germline V gene, CDR1 is MNHEY and CDR2 is SMNVEV (reference sequence). This CDR3 comprises 15 residues. The ends were cut back, 5 bases at V and 6 bases at J, with 14 bases in the middle. This CDR3 reads CASSLRFEVNSPLHF. In DNA form, the CDR3 reads TGTGCCAGCAGTCTCCGTTTCGAGGTTAATTCACCCCTCCACTTT.

J is TRBJ2-3 and V is TRBV19, with D unresolved. Germline CDR1 reads LNHDA; CDR2 reads SQIVND (reference sequence). Trimming stripped 9 bases from V and 4 bases from J, with 14 bases between. The CDR3 covers 13 residues. The CDR3 is CARGQTISDTQYF. DNA for the CDR3: TGTGCCAGGGGCCAGACAATATCAGATACGCAGTATTTT.

With regard to this clone: Other DNA sequences in this sample translate to the same CDR3. V is TRBV5-1 and J is TRBJ1-5; D unresolved. The CDR3 totals 13 residues. Deletions cut 2 bases from V and 7 bases from J, with 10 bases between. Germline loops: CDR1 SGHRS, CDR2 YFSETQ. CDR3: CASSLAQNQPQHF. CDR3 nucleotides: TGCGCCAGCAGCTTAGCGCAAAACCAGCCCCAGCATTTT.

The V and J genes are TRBV7-6 and TRBJ1-6; D ambiguous. This CDR3 has 15 residues. Deletions cut 5 bases from V and 7 bases from J, with 15 bases between. Germline V gives CDR1 SGHVS, CDR2 FNYEAQ. The DNA of the CDR3 is TGTGCCAGCAGCACCGGTACAGCTACAAATTCACCCCTCCACTTT. Translating it yields CASSTGTATNSPLHF.

Only a few counts were recorded for this clone. The V gene is TRBV12-5, the J gene TRBJ1-1, with D possibly TRBD1 on 6 matching bases. CDR1 and CDR2 (germline): LGHNT, FRNRAP. Trimming cost V 7 bases and J 0 bases, with 18 bases left between them. The CDR3 is 16 residues long. The CDR3 DNA reads as TGTGCTAGTGCCCCCGGGGGGCTAGGAATGAACACTGAAGCTTTCTTT. It translates to CASAPGGLGMNTEAFF.